These T cell receptor beta chains were read from a single sample in a study of cytomegalovirus exposure and HLA in healthy donors. Profiled with immunoSEQ multiplex PCR; TCRdb holds only in-frame clones, not every one. Of 150,000 to 200,000 clones in the sample, more than 60% were seen once. The sequenced sample consisted of PBMCs. The receptor source for this set is a man aged 30 to 39 in good health and CMV-seropositive. Both conserved end residues are part of each CDR3. The D gene is left open where the match is weak. Clone size is given for some rows only: seen once, a few or many times, or a class if the clone is expanded.

>TRBD1|-|TRBJ2-7|TRBV4-1
TGCGCCAGCAGCCAAGCGGGACAGGTTCTTGGCCAGTACTTC
CASSQAGQVLGQYF
>-|few|TRBJ1-1|TRBV2
TGTGCCAGCAGTGTACTAGCGGGAGGCACTGAAGCTTTCTTT
CASSVLAGGTEAFF
>-|few|TRBJ2-7|TRBV6-5
TGTGCCAGCAGTTACTCATTGGCTAGCGAAACCTACGAGCAGTACTTC
CASSYSLASETYEQYF
>TRBD1|-|TRBJ1-1|TRBV9
TGTGCCAGCAGCGTAGCTCAGGGGGTGGGCACTGAAGCTTTCTTT
CASSVAQGVGTEAFF
>TRBD1|few|TRBJ2-3|TRBV28
TGTGCCAGCAGTTTTTCGACAGGGGTAGATACGCAGTATTTT
CASSFSTGVDTQYF
>-|once|TRBJ1-2|TRBV4-2
TGTGCCAGCAGCCAAGGCGACACTGGTTATGGCTACACCTTC
CASSQGDTGYGYTF
>-|-|TRBJ2-3|TRBV4-2
TGTGCCAGCAGCCATGAACACACGCAGTATTTT
CASSHEHTQYF
>-|-|TRBJ2-2|TRBV9
TGTGCCAGCAGCGTTCAAACCGGGGAGCTGTTTTTT
CASSVQTGELFF
>-|few|TRBJ1-1|TRBV30
TGTGCCTGGAGTTGGCTGAGGCATAAGAACACTGAAGCTTTCTTT
CAWSWLRHKNTEAFF
>-|-|TRBJ1-5|TRBV11-2
TGTGCCAGCAGCTTAGATCTAGCGGGCCTGACGCCCCAGCATTTT
CASSLDLAGLTPQHF
>TRBD2|-|TRBJ2-3|TRBV7-9
TGTGCCAGCAGCTATGTAGCGGGAGTTATAACAGATACGCAGTATTTT
CASSYVAGVITDTQYF
>-|-|TRBJ2-7|TRBV9
TGTGCCAGCAGCGTATTCCAGGGTTGGGGAAACGAGCAGTACTTC
CASSVFQGWGNEQYF
>TRBD2|-|TRBJ2-5|TRBV10-3
TGTGCCATCAGTGGGCGGGAGGGGGGAGAGACCCAGTACTTC
CAISGREGGETQYF
>TRBD1|-|TRBJ2-7|TRBV28
TGTGCCAGCAGTTTACCCGGGACAGGGATCTACGAGCAGTACTTC
CASSLPGTGIYEQYF
>-|-|TRBJ2-7|TRBV7-8
TGTGCCAGCAGCAGGCCGGGACTCCAATACGAGCAGTACTTC
CASSRPGLQYEQYF
>TRBD2|few|TRBJ2-7|TRBV28
TGTGCCAGCAGTTTACTAGCGGGAGCCTACGAGCAGTACTTC
CASSLLAGAYEQYF
>-|-|TRBJ1-1|TRBV6-1
TGTGCCACCAATGGGGGGGGCGCCGAGAACACTGAAGCTTTCTTT
CATNGGGAENTEAFF
>-|-|TRBJ2-3|TRBV7-7
TGTGCTATCAGGGAAGACGCAGATACGCAGTATTTT
CAIREDADTQYF
>TRBD1|once|TRBJ2-7|TRBV29-1
TGCAGCGCTAGGGACAGGGCATACGAGCAGTACTTC
CSARDRAYEQYF
>-|-|TRBJ1-1|TRBV10-3
TGTGCCATCGGTAGGAACACTGAAGCTTTCTTT
CAIGRNTEAFF
>-|-|TRBJ2-4|TRBV27
TGTGCCAGCAGTTTAAACAGCCTCCTAGCCAAAAACATTCAGTACTTC
CASSLNSLLAKNIQYF
>-|few|TRBJ1-3|TRBV28
TGTGCCAGCAGTCCCTACGATGACAGTAGCCAAGGAAACACCATATATTTT
CASSPYDDSSQGNTIYF
>-|-|TRBJ1-3|TRBV2
TGTGCCAGCAGATCGGACAACTCTGGAAACACCATATATTTT
CASRSDNSGNTIYF
>TRBD1|few|TRBJ2-7|TRBV11-1
TGTGCCAGCAGAGGCAGGGGGCGATACGAGCAGTACTTC
CASRGRGRYEQYF
>TRBD1|few|TRBJ2-7|TRBV6-5
TGTGCCAGCGCCCTCTGGGACAGGACCCACGAGCAGTACTTC
CASALWDRTHEQYF
>TRBD2|-|TRBJ2-6|TRBV12-5
TGTGCTAGTGGGACTAGCGGGAGCACTGGGGCCAACGTCCTGACTTTC
CASGTSGSTGANVLTF
>-|once|TRBJ2-2|TRBV14
TGTGCCAGCAGCCGGCAGGGTTTCGGGGAGCTGTTTTTT
CASSRQGFGELFF
>-|-|TRBJ1-3|TRBV7-8
TGTGCCAGCAGCCCACAGTACTCTGGAAACACCATATATTTT
CASSPQYSGNTIYF
>-|few|TRBJ2-1|TRBV7-3
TGTGCCAGCAGCCACTCCCTTCGGGATGAGCAGTTCTTC
CASSHSLRDEQFF
>-|once|TRBJ1-3|TRBV7-9
TGTGCCAGCAGCTTATCAGGTGGGGACACCTCTGGAAACACCATATATTTT
CASSLSGGDTSGNTIYF
>TRBD1|-|TRBJ1-5|TRBV7-9
TGTGCCAGCAGCACAGGGGGGGTAAATCAGCCCCAGCATTTT
CASSTGGVNQPQHF
>TRBD1|few|TRBJ2-1|TRBV11-3
TGTGCCAGCATACCGACAGGGGAGGCCAATGAGCAGTTCTTC
CASIPTGEANEQFF
>TRBD2|-|TRBJ2-7|TRBV30
TGTGCCTGGAGTGAAGGGACTAGCGGGAGGGCAGGCGAGCAGTACTTC
CAWSEGTSGRAGEQYF
>-|-|TRBJ1-1|TRBV6-4
TGTGCCAGCAGCTCGACAGAAAACACTGAAGCTTTCTTT
CASSSTENTEAFF
>-|-|TRBJ2-2|TRBV11-3
TGTGCCAGCAGCCCGGCTCGGGGACTGGAAATAAACACCGGGGAGCTGTTTTTT
CASSPARGLEINTGELFF
>TRBD1|-|TRBJ2-3|TRBV10-3
TGTGCCATCAGTGTATCAGGGACAGGGGGCACAGATACGCAGTATTTT
CAISVSGTGGTDTQYF
>-|once|TRBJ1-5|TRBV7-2
TGTGCCAGCAGCCTAGGACAGTCCAATCAGCCCCAGCATTTT
CASSLGQSNQPQHF
>-|many|TRBJ1-1|TRBV11-1
TGTGCCAGCAGCTTCCCCAACTCAAACACTGAAGCTTTCTTT
CASSFPNSNTEAFF
>-|-|TRBJ1-1|TRBV18
TGTGCCAGCTCACCGGGGGGTGGGGACACTGAAGCTTTCTTT
CASSPGGGDTEAFF
>-|-|TRBJ1-1|TRBV19
TGTGCCAGTACCAACAGGGACACTGAAGCTTTCTTT
CASTNRDTEAFF
>-|-|TRBJ2-1|TRBV7-2
TGTGCCAGCAGCTTTGGCTCCTCTGAATACAATGAGCAGTTCTTC
CASSFGSSEYNEQFF
>TRBD1|-|TRBJ2-1|TRBV7-6
TGTGCCAGCAGCTCGACAGGGTACAATGAGCAGTTCTTC
CASSSTGYNEQFF
>-|-|TRBJ2-3|TRBV7-9
TGTGCCAGCAGCTTAGGACGGATGTTGATGGGGGGACGCACAGATACGCAGTATTTT
CASSLGRMLMGGRTDTQYF
>-|-|TRBJ2-2|TRBV2
TGTGCCAGCAGGGACTCCACCTCCACCGGGGAGCTGTTTTTT
CASRDSTSTGELFF
>-|-|TRBJ1-1|TRBV7-6
TGTGCCAGCAGCCCCATCTCGGGGTTGAACACTGAAGCTTTCTTT
CASSPISGLNTEAFF
>-|-|TRBJ2-7|TRBV20-1
TGCAGTGCTGGCGTTGCGGGCGAGCAGTACTTC
CSAGVAGEQYF